This TCR beta chain was captured by sequencing in a study of glioma-infiltrating T cells. Whole-study findings and limits: Tissue and blood shared very few CDR3 sequences. Tissue-blood divergence was below expectation in non-neoplastic patients, above in gliomas.

Many counts were recorded for this clonotype. Its matching antigen is unknown. The V gene's germline CDR1 is KGHDR and CDR2 SFDVKD. Losses at the gene ends were 3 bases for V and 7 bases for J; bases not matched to a gene: 11. This CDR3 is built from 16 residues. Using RNA template, CDR3s of TCR alpha and beta were amplified with iRepertoire arm-PCR. One entry per CDR3 protein results from TCRdb running MiXCR on the multiplex PCR reads. This table holds under 130,000 distinct CDR3 sequences, about 28% found once. The specimen was glioma tissue, nonneoplastic brain tissue, or PBMCs (not recorded which). This sequence originates from a human donor with low-grade glioma or glioblastoma, undergoing nonglioma brain surgery, or in good health (not recorded which). V gene TRBV24-1 combines with J gene TRBJ2-1; 7 bases fit TRBD1. Here the CDR3 DNA reads TGTGCCACCAGTGATGCCCCAGGGGGTTGGTTGAATGAGCAGTTCTTC. Encoded protein: CATSDAPGGWLNEQFF.